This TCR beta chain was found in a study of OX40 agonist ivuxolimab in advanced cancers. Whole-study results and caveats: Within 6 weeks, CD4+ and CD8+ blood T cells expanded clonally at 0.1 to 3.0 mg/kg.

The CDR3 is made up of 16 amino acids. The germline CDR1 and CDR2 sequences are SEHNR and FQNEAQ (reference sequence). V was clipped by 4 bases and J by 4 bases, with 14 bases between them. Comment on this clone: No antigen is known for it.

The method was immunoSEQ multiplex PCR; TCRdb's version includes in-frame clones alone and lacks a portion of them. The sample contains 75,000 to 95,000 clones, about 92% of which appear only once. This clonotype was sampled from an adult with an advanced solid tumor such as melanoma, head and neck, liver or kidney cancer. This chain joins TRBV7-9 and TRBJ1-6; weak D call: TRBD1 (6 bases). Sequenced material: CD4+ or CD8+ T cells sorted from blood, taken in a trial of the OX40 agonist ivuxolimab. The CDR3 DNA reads TGTGCCAGCAGCTCCAAGGACAGAGCTTATAATTCACCCCTCCACTTT. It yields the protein CASSSKDRAYNSPLHF.